This T cell receptor beta chain was found in a study of CXCR3-negative and CXCR3-positive naive CD8 T cells. CD45RO-CCR7+CD27+CD95- defined naive CD8+ T cells. This CDR3 is built from 15 residues. CDR1 is SQVTM, CDR2 ANQGSEA, per germline. Comments on this clonotype: Its matching antigen is unknown.

Whole-study results and caveats: In CXCR3-positive naive cells, the TRB CDR3s were more hydrophobic than in CXCR3-negative naive cells.

TRB cDNA libraries were made by UMI-labeled 5' RACE. No DNA is given; TCRdb re-called the 5' RACE reads and lists each CDR3 protein once. This sample's table reports approximately 100,000 distinct CDR3 sequences. The sample taken for sequencing was naive CXCR3+ CD8+ T cells from blood. Regarding subset: CD45RO-CCR7+CD27+CD95- naive CD8+ T cells expressing CXCR3 (TNR3+). The J gene is TRBJ2-7, the V gene TRBV29-1; TCRdb picks TRBD1, but there is no DNA to check that call. The TCR was taken from a human donor in good health. Some clones in this sample may be carry-over from other donors' samples. This CDR3 reads CSVEGTGGGFYEQYF.